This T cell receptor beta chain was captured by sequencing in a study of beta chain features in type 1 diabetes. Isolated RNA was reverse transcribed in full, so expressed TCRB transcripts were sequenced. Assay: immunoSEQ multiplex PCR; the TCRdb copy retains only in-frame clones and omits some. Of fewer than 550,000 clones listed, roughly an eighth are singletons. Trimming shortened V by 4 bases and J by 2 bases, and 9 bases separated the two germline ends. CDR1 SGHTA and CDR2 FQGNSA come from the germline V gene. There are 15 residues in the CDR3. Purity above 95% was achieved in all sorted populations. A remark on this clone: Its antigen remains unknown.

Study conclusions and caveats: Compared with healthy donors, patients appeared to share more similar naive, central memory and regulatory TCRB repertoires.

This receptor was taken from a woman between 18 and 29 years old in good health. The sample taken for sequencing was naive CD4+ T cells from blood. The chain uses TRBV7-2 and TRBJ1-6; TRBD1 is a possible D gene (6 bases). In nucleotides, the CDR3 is TGTGCCAGCAGCTCCAGGGGAGCCTATAATTCACCCCTCCACTTT. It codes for CASSSRGAYNSPLHF.